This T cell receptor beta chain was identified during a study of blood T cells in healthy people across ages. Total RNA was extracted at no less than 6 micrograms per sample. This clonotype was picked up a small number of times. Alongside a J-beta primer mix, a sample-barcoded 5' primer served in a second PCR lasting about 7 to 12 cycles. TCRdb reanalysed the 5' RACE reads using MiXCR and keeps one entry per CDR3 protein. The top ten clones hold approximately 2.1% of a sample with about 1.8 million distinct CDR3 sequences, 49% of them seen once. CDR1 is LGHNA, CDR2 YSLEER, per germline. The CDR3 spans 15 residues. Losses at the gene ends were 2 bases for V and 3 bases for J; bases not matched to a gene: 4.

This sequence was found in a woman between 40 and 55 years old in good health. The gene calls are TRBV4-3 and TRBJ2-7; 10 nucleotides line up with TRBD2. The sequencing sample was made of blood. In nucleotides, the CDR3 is TGCGCCAGCAGCCAAACTAGCGGGATTATCTACGAGCAGTACTTC. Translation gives CASSQTSGIIYEQYF.